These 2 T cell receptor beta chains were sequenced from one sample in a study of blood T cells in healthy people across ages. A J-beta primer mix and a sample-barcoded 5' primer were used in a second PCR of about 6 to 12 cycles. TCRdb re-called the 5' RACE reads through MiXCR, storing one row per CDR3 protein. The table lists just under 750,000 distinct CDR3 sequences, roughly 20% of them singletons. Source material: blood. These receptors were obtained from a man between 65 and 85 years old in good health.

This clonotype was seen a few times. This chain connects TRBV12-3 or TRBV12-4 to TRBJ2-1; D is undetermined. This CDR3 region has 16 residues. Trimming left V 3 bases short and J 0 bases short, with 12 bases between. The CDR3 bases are TGTGCCAGCAGTTTTTCATTCGAGAGCTCCTACAATGAGCAGTTCTTC. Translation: CASSFSFESSYNEQFF.

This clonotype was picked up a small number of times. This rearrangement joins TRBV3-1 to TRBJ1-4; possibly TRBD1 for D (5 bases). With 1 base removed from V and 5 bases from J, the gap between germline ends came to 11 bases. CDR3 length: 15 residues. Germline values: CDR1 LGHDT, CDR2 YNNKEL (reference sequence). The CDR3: CASSQAKGLNEKLFF. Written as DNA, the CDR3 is TGTGCCAGCAGCCAAGCAAAGGGGCTGAATGAAAAACTGTTTTTT.